The subject of this entry is one T cell receptor beta chain. Symptom resolution, clearance, or two negative PCRs marked the recovered donors of Cohort 3. These data belong to a study of blood T cell repertoires in COVID-19. Method: immunoSEQ multiplex PCR; TCRdb's copy keeps in-frame clones and lacks some. The profile covers some 200,000 clones, with around 90% appearing a single time and 2% to 2.5% taken by the ten largest. Sample: PBMCs or T cells enriched from blood (not recorded which). The sequence came from a woman in her twenties or thirties who had recovered from COVID-19.

The CDR3 sequence: CASSYQMWGSAEAFF. CDR3 DNA sequence: TGTGCCAGCAGTTACCAGATGTGGGGCAGCGCTGAAGCTTTCTTT. This rearrangement joins TRBV6-5 to TRBJ1-1; D is perhaps TRBD1 (5 bases). Germline V gives CDR1 MNHEY, CDR2 SVGAGI. The V end was cut by 2 bases, the J end by 6 bases, with 16 bases between. The CDR3 is 15 residues long.